This is a list of T cell receptor beta chains from one sample in a study of blood T cell repertoires in COVID-19. Sequenced by immunoSEQ multiplex PCR; TCRdb stores in-frame clones only, minus some. Of more than 100,000 clones detected, approximately 88% appear once; the ten largest clones hold approximately 3.4%. Sequencing was carried out using peripheral blood. The receptors derive from a woman aged 55 to 70 with acute or convalescent COVID-19. The CDR3 runs from the conserved cysteine through the conserved F or W. The D gene is left open where the match is weak. Clone sizes are given selectively: once, few, many, or a class where the clone is expanded.

clone_size | d_call | j_call | v_call | cdr3_aa | cdr3_nt
NA | NA | TRBJ1-1 | TRBV9 | CASSPTDIGNTEAFF | TGTGCCAGCAGCCCAACTGACATCGGGAACACTGAAGCTTTCTTT
NA | NA | TRBJ2-2 | TRBV7-9 | CASSLEGLSTGELFF | TGTGCCAGCAGCTTAGAGGGACTGAGCACCGGGGAGCTGTTTTTT
NA | NA | TRBJ1-2 | TRBV28 | CASTRGQFYGYTF | TGTGCCAGTACCCGAGGACAGTTCTATGGCTACACCTTC
NA | NA | TRBJ1-2 | TRBV7-2 | CASSLQGSLYGYTF | TGTGCCAGCAGCTTACAGGGCAGTCTCTATGGCTACACCTTC
NA | NA | TRBJ1-2 | TRBV30 | CAWSVNSWNYGYTF | TGTGCCTGGAGTGTTAACAGTTGGAACTATGGCTACACCTTC
NA | NA | TRBJ2-1 | TRBV29-1 | CSVPSLGYNEQFF | TGCAGCGTTCCTAGCCTGGGGTACAATGAGCAGTTCTTC
NA | NA | TRBJ2-1 | TRBV24-1 | CATSDLTQRAGNEQFF | TGTGCCACCAGTGATTTGACTCAAAGGGCGGGCAATGAGCAGTTCTTC
few | TRBD2 | TRBJ2-1 | TRBV5-1 | CASSLGRAGAYNEQFF | TGCGCCAGCAGCTTGGGGCGGGCGGGAGCCTACAATGAGCAGTTCTTC
NA | NA | TRBJ2-1 | TRBV21-1 | CASSSLTGQPGAGEQFF | TGTGCCAGCAGCAGCCTGACGGGACAGCCCGGAGCAGGGGAGCAGTTCTTC
once | TRBD1 | TRBJ2-6 | TRBV19 | CASSIRTGGSSGANVLTF | TGTGCCAGTAGTATCAGAACAGGGGGTAGCTCTGGGGCCAACGTCCTGACTTTC
few | NA | TRBJ2-3 | TRBV20-1 | CSASPPWTGDTQYF | TGCAGTGCTAGTCCCCCTTGGACTGGAGATACGCAGTATTTT
NA | NA | TRBJ1-3 | TRBV2 | CASSQGSSGNTIYF | TGTGCCAGCAGTCAGGGGAGCTCTGGAAACACCATATATTTT
NA | NA | TRBJ1-2 | TRBV5-3 | CARSWERVRRLAQANYGYTF | TGTGCCAGAAGCTGGGAACGCGTGCGTAGGCTAGCTCAAGCTAACTATGGCTACACCTTC
NA | TRBD1 | TRBJ2-1 | TRBV29-1 | CSVGTGGRYNEQFF | TGCAGCGTCGGGACAGGGGGTCGGTACAATGAGCAGTTCTTC
NA | NA | TRBJ1-2 | TRBV5-1 | CASSTQGEGYTF | TGCGCCAGCAGCACCCAGGGTGAAGGCTACACCTTC
NA | NA | TRBJ1-2 | TRBV5-6 | CASSLGQGIRGYTF | TGTGCCAGCAGCTTGGGGCAGGGAATCCGAGGCTACACCTTC
NA | TRBD1 | TRBJ1-1 | TRBV18 | CASSRQGANTEAFF | TGTGCCAGCTCACGACAGGGGGCGAACACTGAAGCTTTCTTT
NA | TRBD1 | TRBJ1-4 | TRBV24-1 | CATSDRTGPNEKLFF | TGTGCCACCAGTGATCGGACAGGGCCTAATGAAAAACTGTTTTTT
NA | NA | TRBJ1-3 | TRBV10-3 | CAISEFQGKGNTIYF | TGTGCCATCAGTGAGTTTCAGGGGAAGGGAAACACCATATATTTT
NA | NA | TRBJ1-4 | TRBV6-5 | CASSKTTVNEKLFF | TGTGCCAGCAGTAAAACGACAGTTAATGAAAAACTGTTTTTT
few | NA | TRBJ1-1 | TRBV10-3 | CAISEGRQAFF | TGTGCCATCAGTGAGGGGAGGCAAGCTTTCTTT
NA | NA | TRBJ2-3 | TRBV3-1/TRBV3-2 | CASSPETDTQYF | TGTGCCAGCAGCCCGGAGACAGATACGCAGTATTTT
NA | TRBD1 | TRBJ1-1 | TRBV18 | CASSRDRGLKGTEAFF | TGTGCCAGCTCACGAGACAGGGGTTTAAAGGGCACTGAAGCTTTCTTT
NA | TRBD2 | TRBJ2-2 | TRBV11-3 | CASSTGLAGAGELFF | TGTGCCAGCAGCACCGGACTAGCGGGAGCCGGGGAGCTGTTTTTT
NA | TRBD1 | TRBJ1-2 | TRBV5-4 | CASSHQGGDYGYTF | TGTGCCAGCAGCCATCAAGGGGGCGACTATGGCTACACCTTC